The 7 T cell receptor beta chains below come from one sample, sequenced in a study of T cell repertoires in cytomegalovirus infection. These receptors lack a known antigen. TCRdb re-analysed the reads in MiXCR, keeping a single row per CDR3 protein. The data contain about 830,000 distinct CDR3 sequences, about 30% of them singletons. Specimen: cultured CD8+ T cells from PBMCs, collected from culture after CMV antigen stimulation. Receptors originate from a human donor in good health (CMV status not recorded). Some clones in this sample may be carry-over from other donors' samples.

This clonotype showed up many times. V gene TRBV7-2 combines with J gene TRBJ1-3, with unresolved D. CDR1 is SGHTA and CDR2 is FQGNSA in the germline V gene. V shed 3 bases and J shed 0 bases, with 15 bases lying between them. The CDR3 contains 17 residues. The CDR3 DNA reads as TGTGCCAGCAGCTTGAGCAGCGGCAGGCACTCTGGAAACACCATATATTTT. Protein: CASSLSSGRHSGNTIYF.

The chain employs TRBV7-9 and TRBJ1-4; the match to TRBD1 covers 8 bases. With V trimmed by 5 bases and J by 2 bases, 7 bases remained unmatched. Per germline, CDR1 SEHNR and CDR2 FQNEAQ (reference sequence). There are 16 residues in the CDR3. CDR3 nucleotides: TGTGCCAGCAGCCCCAGGACAGGGCAGACTAATGAAAAACTGTTTTTT. It encodes CASSPRTGQTNEKLFF.

This clonotype was observed a handful of times. This chain uses TRBV6-2 or TRBV6-3 with TRBJ1-2; no reliable D call. CDR3 length equals 14 residues. V was trimmed by 0 bases and J by 6 bases, leaving 11 bases between them. Germline CDR1 reads MNHEY; CDR2 reads SVGEGT. CDR3 sequence: CASSYSEAADGYTF. DNA for the CDR3: TGTGCCAGCAGTTACTCCGAGGCGGCGGATGGCTACACCTTC.

This clonotype was seen at least ten times. V usage is TRBV5-5 and J usage is TRBJ1-5; D uncertain. V gave up 1 base and J gave up 5 bases, with 16 bases separating them. Germline CDR1 is SGHKS and CDR2 is YYEKEE (reference sequence). The CDR3 totals 16 residues. The CDR3: CASSLYGVAGDQPQHF. The CDR3 nucleotides read TGTGCCAGCAGCTTGTACGGGGTGGCAGGAGATCAGCCCCAGCATTTT.

This sequence joins TRBV5-6 and TRBJ1-1; no reliable D call. The CDR3 is made up of 15 amino acids. The V end was cut by 2 bases, the J end by 0 bases, with 11 bases between. Germline CDR1 is SGHDT and CDR2 is YYEEEE. CDR3 sequence (DNA): TGTGCCAGCAGCTTTTCGATTGGGATGAACACTGAAGCTTTCTTT. Protein sequence: CASSFSIGMNTEAFF.

This clonotype was counted between two and nine times. V and J are TRBV7-6 and TRBJ1-6; no definite D call. The germline gives CDR1 SGHVS, CDR2 FNYEAQ. V gave up 2 bases and J gave up 9 bases, with 17 bases separating them. The CDR3 consists of 16 residues. The CDR3 is CASSLNGPSSSSPLHF. In nucleotides, the CDR3 is TGTGCCAGCAGCTTAAATGGCCCCTCCTCTTCTTCACCCCTCCACTTT.

The V gene is TRBV7-9, the J gene TRBJ2-1; weak D call: TRBD1 (6 bases). CDR3 length: 14 residues. The V gene lost 2 bases and the J gene lost 4 bases, with 9 bases spanning the gap. Germline V gene sequence: CDR1 SEHNR, CDR2 FQNEAQ (reference sequence). The CDR3 protein is CASSLKGTYNEQFF. The CDR3 DNA is TGTGCCAGCAGCTTAAAGGGGACATACAATGAGCAGTTCTTC.